This T cell receptor (beta chain) comes out of a study of identical twins. A note on this clonotype: Its antigen is unidentified.

Broader study findings: Researchers reported excess low generation probability among twin-shared out-of-frame alpha sequences. Monozygotic twin pairs showed more out-of-frame TCR alpha sharing than models estimated.

Each donor (without exception) was a healthy Caucasian. TCRdb reprocessed the 5' RACE reads with MiXCR, giving one entry per CDR3 protein. The sample lists hundreds of thousands of distinct CDR3 sequences, 8% to 9% seen once, with 0.8% to 1% in the top ten. These data are also associated with another study on yellow fever vaccine responses in identical twins.

Source material: PBMCs. The clonotype comes from a woman between 18 and 29 years old in good health.

CDR3 loop: CASSHDLSSYNEQFF. The CDR3 DNA sequence: TGTGCCAGCTCCCATGACTTGAGCTCCTACAATGAGCAGTTCTTC. J is TRBJ2-1 and V is TRBV18; unclear D gene. This CDR3 is built from 15 residues. V was cut by 6 bases and J by 0 bases, with 12 bases left in between. Germline CDR1 is KGHSH and CDR2 is LQKENI.